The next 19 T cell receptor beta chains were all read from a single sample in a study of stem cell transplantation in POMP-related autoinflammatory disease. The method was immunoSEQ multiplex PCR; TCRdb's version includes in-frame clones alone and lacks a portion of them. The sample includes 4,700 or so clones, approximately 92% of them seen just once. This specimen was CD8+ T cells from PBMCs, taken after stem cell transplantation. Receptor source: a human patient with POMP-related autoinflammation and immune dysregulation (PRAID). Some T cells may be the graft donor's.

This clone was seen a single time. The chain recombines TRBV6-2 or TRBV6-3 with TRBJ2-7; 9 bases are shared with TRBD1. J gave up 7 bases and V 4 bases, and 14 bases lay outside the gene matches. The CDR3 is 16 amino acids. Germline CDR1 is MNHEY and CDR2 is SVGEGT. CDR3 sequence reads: CASSSYSWTGDVEQYF. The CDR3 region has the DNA TGTGCCAGCAGTTCTTACTCTTGGACAGGGGATGTGGAGCAGTACTTC.

For the CDR3, the DNA is TGTGCCTGGAGGCGGGGTATTGAAGCTTTCTTT. Translated: CAWRRGIEAFF. The rearrangement joins TRBV30 to TRBJ1-1; D not certain. Between the trimmed V and J ends, which lost 3 bases and 7 bases, there was a span of 9 bases. Germline values: CDR1 GTSNPN, CDR2 SVGIG (reference sequence). The CDR3 runs 11 residues.

The CDR3 bases are TGTGCCAGCAGCGTAGCTGGGCTAGCGGGAGGGGAAGATACGCAGTATTTT. Amino acids: CASSVAGLAGGEDTQYF. The chain combines TRBV9 with TRBJ2-3; TRBD2 agrees at 12 bases. Germline assignment: CDR1 SGDLS and CDR2 YYNGEE. V lost 0 bases to trimming and J lost 5 bases; unmatched junction nucleotides: 7. The CDR3 loop spans 17 amino acids. Full variable domain (rest looked up from reference TRBV9 and TRBJ2-3): DSGVTQTPKHLITATGQRVTLRCSPRSGDLSVYWYQQSLDQGLQFLIQYYNGEERAKGNILERFSAQQFPDLHSELNLSSLELGDSALYFCASSVAGLAGGEDTQYFGPGTRLTVL.

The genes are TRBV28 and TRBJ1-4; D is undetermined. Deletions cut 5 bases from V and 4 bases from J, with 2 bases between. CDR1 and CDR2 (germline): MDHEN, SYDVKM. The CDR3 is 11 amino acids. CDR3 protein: CASSRNEKLFF. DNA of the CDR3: TGTGCCAGCAGTCGTAATGAAAAACTGTTTTTT.

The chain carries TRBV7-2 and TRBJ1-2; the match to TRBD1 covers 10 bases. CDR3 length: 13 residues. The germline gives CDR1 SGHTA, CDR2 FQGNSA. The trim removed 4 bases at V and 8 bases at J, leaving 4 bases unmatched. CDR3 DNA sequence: TGTGCCAGCAGCTCGCGGGACAGGGGAGGCTACACCTTC. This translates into CASSSRDRGGYTF.

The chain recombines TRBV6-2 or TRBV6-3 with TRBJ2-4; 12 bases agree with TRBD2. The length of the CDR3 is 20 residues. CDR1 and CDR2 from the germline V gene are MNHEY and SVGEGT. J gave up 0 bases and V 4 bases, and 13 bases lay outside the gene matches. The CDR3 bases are TGTGCCAGCAGTTTGACCACGACTAGCGGGAGAATACTAGCCAAAAACATTCAGTACTTC. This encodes CASSLTTTSGRILAKNIQYF.

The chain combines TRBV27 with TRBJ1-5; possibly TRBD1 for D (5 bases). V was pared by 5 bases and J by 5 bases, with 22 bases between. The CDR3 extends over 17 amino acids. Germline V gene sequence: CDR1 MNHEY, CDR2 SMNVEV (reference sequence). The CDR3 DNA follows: TGTGCCAGCAGTGCAATAAGACCAGGGATAGGGGATCAGCCCCAGCATTTT. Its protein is CASSAIRPGIGDQPQHF.

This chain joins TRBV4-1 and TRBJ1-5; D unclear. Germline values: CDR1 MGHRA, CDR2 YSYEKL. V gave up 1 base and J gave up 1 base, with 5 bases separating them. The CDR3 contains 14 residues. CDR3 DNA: TGCGCCAGCAGCCAAGGAGGGAGCAATCAGCCCCAGCATTTT. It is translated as CASSQGGSNQPQHF.

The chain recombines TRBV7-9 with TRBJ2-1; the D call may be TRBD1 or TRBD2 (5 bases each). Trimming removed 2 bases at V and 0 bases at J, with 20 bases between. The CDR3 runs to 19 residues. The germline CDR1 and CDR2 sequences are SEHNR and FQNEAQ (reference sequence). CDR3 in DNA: TGTGCCAGCAGCTTACCTTGGGACCAGGAGAGGAGCTCCTACAATGAGCAGTTCTTC. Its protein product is CASSLPWDQERSSYNEQFF.

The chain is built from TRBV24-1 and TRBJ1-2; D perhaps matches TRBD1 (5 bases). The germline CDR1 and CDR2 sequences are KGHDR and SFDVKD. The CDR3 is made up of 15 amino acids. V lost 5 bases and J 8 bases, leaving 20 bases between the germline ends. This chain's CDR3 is CATSGNSGPLLGYTF. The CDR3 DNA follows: TGTGCCACCAGTGGCAACTCGGGACCACTTTTGGGCTACACCTTC.

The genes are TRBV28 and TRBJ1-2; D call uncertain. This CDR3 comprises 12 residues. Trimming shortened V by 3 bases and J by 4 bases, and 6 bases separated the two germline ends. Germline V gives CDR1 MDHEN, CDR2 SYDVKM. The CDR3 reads CASSFVGYGYTF. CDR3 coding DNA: TGTGCCAGCAGTTTCGTGGGCTATGGCTACACCTTC.

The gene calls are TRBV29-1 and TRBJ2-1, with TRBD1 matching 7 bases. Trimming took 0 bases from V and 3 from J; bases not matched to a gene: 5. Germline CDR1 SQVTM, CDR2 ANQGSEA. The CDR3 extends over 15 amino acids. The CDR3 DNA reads TGCAGCGTTGAAGACGGGACAGCGCTCTACAATGAGCAGTTCTTC. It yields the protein CSVEDGTALYNEQFF.

CDR3 nucleotides: TGTGCCAGTCGCTTCGAAGAGAACACTGAAGCTTTCTTT. This codes for CASRFEENTEAFF. The J gene is TRBJ1-1, the V gene TRBV7-9, with no clear D. Germline loops: CDR1 SEHNR, CDR2 FQNEAQ (reference sequence). The CDR3 length is 13 residues. Trimming pared 9 bases from V and 1 base from J, leaving 12 bases between.

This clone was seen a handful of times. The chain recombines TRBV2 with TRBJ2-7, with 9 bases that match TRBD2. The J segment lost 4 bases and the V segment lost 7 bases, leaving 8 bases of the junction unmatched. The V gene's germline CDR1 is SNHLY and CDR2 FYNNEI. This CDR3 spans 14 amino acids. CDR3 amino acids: CASIRTSGLYEQYF. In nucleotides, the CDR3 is TGTGCCAGCATCCGAACTAGCGGGTTATACGAGCAGTACTTC.

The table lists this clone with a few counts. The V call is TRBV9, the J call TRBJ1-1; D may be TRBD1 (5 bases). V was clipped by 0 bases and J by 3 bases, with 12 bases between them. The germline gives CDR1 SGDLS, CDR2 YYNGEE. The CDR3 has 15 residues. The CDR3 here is CASSVETDHYTEAFF. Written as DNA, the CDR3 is TGTGCCAGCAGCGTAGAGACAGATCATTACACTGAAGCTTTCTTT.

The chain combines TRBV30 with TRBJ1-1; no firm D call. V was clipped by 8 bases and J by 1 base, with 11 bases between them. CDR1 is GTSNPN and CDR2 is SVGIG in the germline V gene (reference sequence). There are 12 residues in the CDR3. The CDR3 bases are TGTGCCAGACGGACTGCGAACACTGAAGCTTTCTTT. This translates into CARRTANTEAFF.

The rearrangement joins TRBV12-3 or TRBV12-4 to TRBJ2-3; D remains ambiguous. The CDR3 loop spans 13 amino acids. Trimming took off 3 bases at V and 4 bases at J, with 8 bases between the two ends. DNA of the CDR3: TGTGCCAGCAGTTTCGTCAAGGCAGATACGCAGTATTTT. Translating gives CASSFVKADTQYF.

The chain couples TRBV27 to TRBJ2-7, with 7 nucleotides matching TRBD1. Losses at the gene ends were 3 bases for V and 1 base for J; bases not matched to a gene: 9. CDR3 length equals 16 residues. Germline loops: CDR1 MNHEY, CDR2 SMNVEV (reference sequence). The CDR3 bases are TGTGCCAGCAGTTTTTCCCACGGGACAGCATCCTACGAGCAGTACTTC. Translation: CASSFSHGTASYEQYF.

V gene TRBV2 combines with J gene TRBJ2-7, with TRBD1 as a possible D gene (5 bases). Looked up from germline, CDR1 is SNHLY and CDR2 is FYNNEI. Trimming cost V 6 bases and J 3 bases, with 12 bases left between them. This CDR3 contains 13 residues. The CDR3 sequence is CASSPAGHYEQYF. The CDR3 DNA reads TGTGCCAGCAGCCCGGCAGGGCACTACGAGCAGTACTTC.